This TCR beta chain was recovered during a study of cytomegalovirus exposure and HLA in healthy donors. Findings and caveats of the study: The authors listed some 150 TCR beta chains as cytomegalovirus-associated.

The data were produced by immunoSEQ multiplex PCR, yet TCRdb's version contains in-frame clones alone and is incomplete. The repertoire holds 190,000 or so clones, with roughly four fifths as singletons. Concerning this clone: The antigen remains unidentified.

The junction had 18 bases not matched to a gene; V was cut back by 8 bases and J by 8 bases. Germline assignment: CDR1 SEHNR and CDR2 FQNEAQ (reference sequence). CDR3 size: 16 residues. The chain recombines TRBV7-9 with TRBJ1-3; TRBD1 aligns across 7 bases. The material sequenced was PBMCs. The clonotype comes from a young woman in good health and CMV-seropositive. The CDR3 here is CASPRTGQPFGDTIYF. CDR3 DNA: TGTGCCAGCCCCCGGACGGGACAGCCTTTTGGTGACACCATATATTTT.